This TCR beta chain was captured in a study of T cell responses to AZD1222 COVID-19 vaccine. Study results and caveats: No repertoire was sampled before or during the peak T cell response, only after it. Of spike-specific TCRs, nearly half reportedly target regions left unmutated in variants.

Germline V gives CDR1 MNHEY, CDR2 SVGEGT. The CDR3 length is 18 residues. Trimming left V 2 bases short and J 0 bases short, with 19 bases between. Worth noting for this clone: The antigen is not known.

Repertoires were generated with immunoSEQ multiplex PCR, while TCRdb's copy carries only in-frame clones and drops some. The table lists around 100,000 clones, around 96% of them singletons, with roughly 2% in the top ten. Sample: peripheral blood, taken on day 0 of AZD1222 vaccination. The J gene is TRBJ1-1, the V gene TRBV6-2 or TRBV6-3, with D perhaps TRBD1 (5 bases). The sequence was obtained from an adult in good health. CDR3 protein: CASSYETGAGLMNTEAFF. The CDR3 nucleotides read TGTGCCAGCAGTTACGAGACCGGGGCAGGGCTTATGAACACTGAAGCTTTCTTT.